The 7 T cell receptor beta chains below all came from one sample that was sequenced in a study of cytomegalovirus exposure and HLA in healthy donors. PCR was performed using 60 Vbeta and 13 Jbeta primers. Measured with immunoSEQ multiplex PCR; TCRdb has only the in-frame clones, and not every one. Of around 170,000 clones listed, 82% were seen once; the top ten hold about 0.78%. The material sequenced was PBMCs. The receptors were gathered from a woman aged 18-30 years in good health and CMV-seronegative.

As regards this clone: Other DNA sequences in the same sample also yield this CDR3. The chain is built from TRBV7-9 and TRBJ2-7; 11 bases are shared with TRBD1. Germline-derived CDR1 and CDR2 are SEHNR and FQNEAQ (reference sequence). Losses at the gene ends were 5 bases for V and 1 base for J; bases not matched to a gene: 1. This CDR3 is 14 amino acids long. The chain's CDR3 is CASSGQGASYEQYF. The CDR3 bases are TGTGCCAGCAGCGGACAGGGGGCGTCCTACGAGCAGTACTTC.

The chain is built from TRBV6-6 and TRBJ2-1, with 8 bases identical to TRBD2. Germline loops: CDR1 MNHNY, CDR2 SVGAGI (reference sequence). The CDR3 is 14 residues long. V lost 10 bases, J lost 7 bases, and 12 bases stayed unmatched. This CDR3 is CAIRGRQLGNEQFF. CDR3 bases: TGTGCCATCCGCGGGAGGCAGCTGGGGAATGAGCAGTTCTTC.

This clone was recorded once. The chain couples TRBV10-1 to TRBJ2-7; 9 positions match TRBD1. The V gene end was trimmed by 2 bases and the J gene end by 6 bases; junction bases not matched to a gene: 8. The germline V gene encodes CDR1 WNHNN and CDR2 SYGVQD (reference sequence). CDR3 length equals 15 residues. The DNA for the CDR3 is TGCGCCAGCAGTGAGGTACGGACAGGGGTTGTCGAGCAGTACTTC. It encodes CASSEVRTGVVEQYF.

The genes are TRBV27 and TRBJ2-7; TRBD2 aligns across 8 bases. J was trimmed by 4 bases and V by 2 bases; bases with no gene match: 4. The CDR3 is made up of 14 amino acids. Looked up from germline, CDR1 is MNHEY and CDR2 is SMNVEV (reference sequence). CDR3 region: CASSLQSSGYEQYF. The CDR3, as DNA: TGTGCCAGCAGTTTACAGTCTAGCGGGTACGAGCAGTACTTC.

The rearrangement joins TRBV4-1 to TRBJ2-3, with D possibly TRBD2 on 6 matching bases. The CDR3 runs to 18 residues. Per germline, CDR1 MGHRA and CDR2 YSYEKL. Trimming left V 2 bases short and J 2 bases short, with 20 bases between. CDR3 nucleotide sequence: TGCGCCAGCAGCCAACAGGAGGGGTTCTCTGCTTACACAGATACGCAGTATTTT. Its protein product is CASSQQEGFSAYTDTQYF.

CDR3 region: CASSAQGLGGYTF. CDR3 sequence (DNA): TGTGCCAGCAGTGCACAGGGTCTAGGCGGCTACACCTTC. The chain couples TRBV2 to TRBJ1-2; D might be TRBD1 (6 bases). Trimming cost V 4 bases and J 8 bases, with 14 bases left between them. The CDR3 spans 13 residues. The germline V gene has CDR1 SNHLY and CDR2 FYNNEI.

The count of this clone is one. CDR3 protein: CASTSTSGGTDTQYF. In nucleotides, the CDR3 is TGCGCCAGCACTTCGACTAGCGGGGGCACAGATACGCAGTATTTT. The chain is built from TRBV10-1 and TRBJ2-3; 11 bases are shared with TRBD2. Germline trimming cut 7 bases from V and 1 base from J; bases unmatched to any gene: 4. The CDR3 totals 15 residues. CDR1 and CDR2 from the germline V gene are WNHNN and SYGVQD (reference sequence).